This T cell receptor beta chain was observed in a study of blood T cell repertoires in COVID-19. The CDR3 spans 12 residues. The ends were cut back, 9 bases at V and 4 bases at J, with 12 bases in the middle. Germline V gene lookup returns CDR1 WSHSY and CDR2 SAAADI. TCRdb's copy holds only in-frame clones and misses some; the assay was immunoSEQ multiplex PCR. The repertoire holds 250,000 to 300,000 clones, with roughly 80% as singletons. The sequence came from a man over 45 who had recovered from COVID-19. Sequenced material: PBMCs or T cells enriched from blood (not recorded which). V and J are TRBV10-2 and TRBJ1-2, with TRBD1 as a possible D gene (6 bases). The CDR3 protein is CASRTDSYGYTF. The CDR3 DNA sequence: TGCGCCAGTCGGACAGACTCCTATGGCTACACCTTC.